This passage covers 26 T cell receptor beta chains from one sample sequenced in a study of cytomegalovirus exposure and HLA in healthy donors. The data were produced by immunoSEQ multiplex PCR, yet TCRdb's version contains in-frame clones alone and is incomplete. The sample holds 180,000 or so clones, more than 75% seen once. Specimen: PBMCs. Receptors originate from a man younger than 35 in good health and CMV-seropositive.

The genes are TRBV28 and TRBJ2-3; D unresolved. V was shortened by 5 bases and J by 0 bases, with 9 bases between the two germline ends. The CDR3 spans 14 residues. Germline assignment: CDR1 MDHEN and CDR2 SYDVKM. CDR3 sequence reads: CASSRTTSTDTQYF. Here the CDR3 DNA reads TGTGCCAGCAGTAGAACTACTAGCACAGATACGCAGTATTTT.

The chain combines TRBV6-6 with TRBJ2-2; weak D call: TRBD1 (5 bases). This CDR3 comprises 15 residues. The germline gives CDR1 MNHNY, CDR2 SVGAGI (reference sequence). V was cut by 4 bases and J by 7 bases, with 16 bases left in between. The DNA of the CDR3 is TGTGCCAGCAGTTCCAGGACATGGGAAAGCGGGGAGCTGTTTTTT. It encodes CASSSRTWESGELFF.

As DNA, the CDR3 is TGCGCCAGCAGGTCCGGGACTCCGCCCTCCGAGCAGTACTTC. This codes for CASRSGTPPSEQYF. V gene TRBV5-1 combines with J gene TRBJ2-7; a possible D gene is TRBD2 (6 bases). The V and J ends lost 5 bases and 6 bases respectively, with 18 bases between them. CDR3 size: 14 residues. Looked up from germline, CDR1 is SGHRS and CDR2 is YFSETQ.

The gene calls are TRBV5-1 and TRBJ2-7; D gene ambiguous. The V end was cut by 0 bases, the J end by 4 bases, with 11 bases between. This CDR3 is built from 14 residues. The germline V gene encodes CDR1 SGHRS and CDR2 YFSETQ. The DNA of the CDR3 is TGCGCCAGCAGCTTGGGTTCCGGTAATTACGAGCAGTACTTC. This translates into CASSLGSGNYEQYF.

The genes are TRBV5-1 and TRBJ1-1, with 10 bases fitting TRBD1. Looked up from germline, CDR1 is SGHRS and CDR2 is YFSETQ. The junction had 11 bases not matched to a gene; V was cut back by 1 base and J by 5 bases. The CDR3 runs 17 residues. CDR3 bases: TGCGCCAGCAGCTTGATACCCCCCCGGACAGGGGGGACTGAAGCTTTCTTT. This codes for CASSLIPPRTGGTEAFF.

This sequence joins TRBV7-2 and TRBJ2-7; TRBD2 agrees at 8 bases. The CDR3 covers 14 residues. The germline V gene has CDR1 SGHTA and CDR2 FQGNSA. With V trimmed by 3 bases and J by 7 bases, 8 bases remained unmatched. The CDR3 coding sequence is TGTGCCAGCAGCTTTGGGACTAGACCACAGGAGCAGTACTTC. This sequence encodes CASSFGTRPQEQYF.

In its sample, this clone was seen once. The chain joins TRBV19 to TRBJ1-1; D ambiguous. The germline V gene has CDR1 LNHDA and CDR2 SQIVND (reference sequence). Trimming pared 6 bases from V and 6 bases from J, leaving 11 bases between. The CDR3 covers 12 residues. CDR3 nucleotide sequence: TGTGCCAGTAGCCCATCGAGGGCTGAAGCTTTCTTT. Its translation: CASSPSRAEAFF.

The J gene is TRBJ2-1, the V gene TRBV11-2; maybe TRBD1 (6 bases). V lost 6 bases to trimming and J lost 8 bases, with 14 bases between them. Germline V gives CDR1 SGHAT, CDR2 FQNNGV. The CDR3 has 13 amino acids. CDR3 nucleotides: TGTGCCAGCAGTATGGGCAGGGGAGATGAGCAGTTCTTC. It encodes CASSMGRGDEQFF.

As concerns this clone: The limits of the CDR3 on the DNA are not certain, so only TCRdb's listed CDR3 is given. The rearrangement uses TRBV12-1 and TRBJ2-7; the DNA was not compared with TRBD2, the D call given in the table. TRBV12-1 is marked as a pseudogene. The CDR3 length is 15 residues, termini included. CDR3 in amino acids: CASSFGEGSSYEQYF.

This chain uses TRBV27 with TRBJ2-1; 12 bases agree with TRBD1. CDR3 size: 17 residues. The J segment lost 5 bases and the V segment lost 0 bases, leaving 5 bases of the junction unmatched. Looked up from germline, CDR1 is MNHEY and CDR2 is SMNVEV (reference sequence). CDR3 nucleotides: TGTGCCAGCAGTTTATCCCGGGACAGGGGGCTCCACAATGAGCAGTTCTTC. Translated: CASSLSRDRGLHNEQFF.

This clone has just a few counts. The chain uses TRBV30 and TRBJ1-4; D possibly corresponds to TRBD1 (5 bases). The CDR3 loop spans 10 amino acids. Trimming removed 5 bases at V and 8 bases at J, with 6 bases between. The V gene's germline CDR1 is GTSNPN and CDR2 SVGIG (reference sequence). This CDR3 reads CAWAGEKLFF. The CDR3 DNA follows: TGTGCCTGGGCAGGGGAAAAACTGTTTTTT. The variable domain in full, completed from reference TRBV30 and TRBJ1-4, reads SQTIHQWPATLVQPVGSPLSLECTVEGTSNPNLYWYRQAAGRGLQLLFYSVGIGQISSEVPQNLSASRPQDRQFILSSKKLLLSDSGFYLCAWAGEKLFFGSGTQLSVL.

This rearrangement joins TRBV5-4 to TRBJ1-2; TRBD1 is a possible D gene (5 bases). This CDR3 has 13 residues. Germline CDR1 reads SGHNT; CDR2 reads YYREEE (reference sequence). The V gene lost 3 bases and the J gene lost 4 bases, with 10 bases spanning the gap. CDR3: CASSSRVSYGYTF. The DNA of the CDR3 is TGTGCCAGCAGCTCCAGGGTTTCCTATGGCTACACCTTC.

The genes are TRBV7-8 and TRBJ2-1, with 7 bases aligning to TRBD2. Germline CDR1 SGHVS, CDR2 FQNEAQ. V gave up 0 bases and J gave up 0 bases; unmatched junction bases: 8. The CDR3 has 18 residues. The CDR3 DNA reads TGTGCCAGCAGCTTAGCGTCTGTGCGGGGGAGCTCCTACAATGAGCAGTTCTTC. Amino acid sequence: CASSLASVRGSSYNEQFF.

J is TRBJ2-7 and V is TRBV15, with D uncertain. V shed 3 bases and J shed 3 bases, with 15 bases lying between them. The CDR3 loop spans 15 amino acids. Germline V lookup: CDR1 LNHNV, CDR2 YYDKDF (reference sequence). The CDR3 sequence: CATSRRMETVYEQYF. The CDR3 DNA reads TGTGCCACCAGCAGGCGGATGGAGACGGTCTACGAGCAGTACTTC.

V gene TRBV7-8 combines with J gene TRBJ2-3; possible D gene TRBD2, 6 bases. The V and J ends lost 2 bases and 2 bases respectively, with 26 bases between them. Per the germline V gene, CDR1 is SGHVS and CDR2 is FQNEAQ. CDR3 length: 20 residues. The chain's CDR3 is CASSLTTIAEGPLDTDTQYF. DNA for the CDR3: TGTGCCAGCAGCTTAACAACAATAGCGGAAGGCCCTTTGGACACAGATACGCAGTATTTT.

V is TRBV27 and J is TRBJ2-1; D not certain. This CDR3 comprises 13 residues. Germline loops: CDR1 MNHEY, CDR2 SMNVEV (reference sequence). V dropped 4 bases and J dropped 8 bases, with 12 bases sitting between them. The CDR3 DNA is TGTGCCAGCAGTTACCTCGTCGAGCATGAGCAGTTCTTC. Translation gives CASSYLVEHEQFF.

The V and J genes are TRBV28 and TRBJ2-7, with a weak D call TRBD2 (6 bases). This CDR3 is 13 amino acids long. V lost 9 bases and J 7 bases, leaving 19 bases between the germline ends. CDR1 and CDR2 from the germline V gene are MDHEN and SYDVKM. Here the CDR3 DNA reads TGTGCCAGTCGACGGAGGGTCCTTGGGGAGCAGTACTTC. This sequence encodes CASRRRVLGEQYF.

The rearrangement uses TRBV28 and TRBJ2-3; D not resolved. Germline loops: CDR1 MDHEN, CDR2 SYDVKM. V was pared by 1 base and J by 0 bases, with 5 bases between. This CDR3 region has 14 residues. CDR3 nucleotide sequence: TGTGCCAGCAGTTTATTAGCAAGCACAGATACGCAGTATTTT. As protein: CASSLLASTDTQYF.

The V call is TRBV28, the J call TRBJ2-7, with D possibly matching TRBD1 (5 bases). V was shortened by 4 bases and J by 4 bases, with 26 bases between the two germline ends. Germline lookup yields CDR1 MDHEN and CDR2 SYDVKM. This CDR3 spans 18 amino acids. CDR3 DNA: TGTGCCAGCAGTTCGAACTCCCTTGGGGCAGCAGCTATGTACGAGCAGTACTTC. Amino acids: CASSSNSLGAAAMYEQYF.

CDR3 DNA sequence: TGTGCCACCAGCAGGCGGGGGGGTTTAAATCAGCCCCAGCATTTT. Translated: CATSRRGGLNQPQHF. V and J are TRBV15 and TRBJ1-5; a possible D gene is TRBD1 (5 bases). The V end was cut by 3 bases, the J end by 4 bases, with 13 bases between. This CDR3 region has 15 residues. The V gene's germline CDR1 is LNHNV and CDR2 YYDKDF (reference sequence).

V gene TRBV28 combines with J gene TRBJ1-2, with 8 bases identical to TRBD1. This CDR3 comprises 15 residues. V lost 6 bases and J lost 4; bases outside the gene matches: 10. From germline, CDR1 is MDHEN and CDR2 SYDVKM. The CDR3 sequence: CASSRIDRGAYGYTF. Here the CDR3 DNA reads TGTGCCAGCAGCCGGATAGACAGGGGCGCCTATGGCTACACCTTC.

This clone showed up just a few times. The CDR3 loop is CASSFGGSYNEQFF. Here the CDR3 DNA reads TGTGCCAGCAGCTTCGGGGGTTCCTACAATGAGCAGTTCTTC. The J gene is TRBJ2-1, the V gene TRBV7-3; TRBD2 might be the D (6 bases). Germline CDR1 is SGHTA and CDR2 is FQGTGA. V lost 3 bases and J lost 1, with 7 bases in between. This CDR3 spans 14 amino acids.

V usage is TRBV18 and J usage is TRBJ1-1; 10 bases align to TRBD1. Germline lookup yields CDR1 KGHSH and CDR2 LQKENI. Trimming took 6 bases from V and 1 from J; bases not matched to a gene: 8. CDR3 length: 16 residues. In nucleotides, the CDR3 is TGTGCCAGCTCCCCCGGGACAGGGGAAACGAACACTGAAGCTTTCTTT. Amino acids: CASSPGTGETNTEAFF.

CDR3 nucleotides: TGTGCCAGCAGCTTAGGACACAGGATTGAAGCTTTCTTT. Residues: CASSLGHRIEAFF. The V call is TRBV7-2, the J call TRBJ1-1; possible D gene TRBD1, 5 bases. The germline V gene has CDR1 SGHTA and CDR2 FQGNSA. There are 13 residues in the CDR3. Trimming stripped 1 base from V and 7 bases from J, with 10 bases between.

The chain has TRBV7-3 and TRBJ1-1; tentative D call: TRBD1 (5 bases). The CDR3 runs to 13 residues. Deletions cut 0 bases from V and 6 bases from J, with 8 bases between. The germline gives CDR1 SGHTA, CDR2 FQGTGA. DNA for the CDR3: TGTGCCAGCAGCTTAACTTCAGGGTCTGAAGCTTTCTTT. It encodes CASSLTSGSEAFF.

This chain links TRBV30 with TRBJ1-1, with 7 bases aligning to TRBD1. CDR1 is GTSNPN, CDR2 SVGIG, per germline (reference sequence). The CDR3 is made up of 15 amino acids. V gave up 1 base and J gave up 2 bases; unmatched junction bases: 7. This chain's CDR3 is CAWSDRDRLNTEAFF. CDR3 in DNA: TGTGCCTGGAGTGATCGGGACAGATTAAACACTGAAGCTTTCTTT.